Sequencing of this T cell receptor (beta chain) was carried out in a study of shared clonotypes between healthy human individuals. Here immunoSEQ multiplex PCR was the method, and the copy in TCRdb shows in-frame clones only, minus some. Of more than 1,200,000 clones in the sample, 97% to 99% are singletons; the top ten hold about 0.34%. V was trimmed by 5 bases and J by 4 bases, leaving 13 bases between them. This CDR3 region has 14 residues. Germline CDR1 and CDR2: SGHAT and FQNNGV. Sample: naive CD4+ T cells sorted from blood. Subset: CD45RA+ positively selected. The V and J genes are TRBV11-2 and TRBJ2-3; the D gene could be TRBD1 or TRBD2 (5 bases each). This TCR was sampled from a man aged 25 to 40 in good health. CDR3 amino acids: CASSPRGGSDTQYF. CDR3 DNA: TGTGCCAGCAGCCCCCGTGGGGGATCAGATACGCAGTATTTT.